This T cell receptor (beta chain) originates from a study of shared clonotypes between healthy human individuals (dated by TCRdb to the early 2020s). In the study overall: The cohort comprised two women and three men aged 18 to 49 years. For each donor, three plates each were used for CD4 naive and CD4 memory, two plates were used for CD8 naive, and one plate was used for CD8 memory. To estimate repertoire size and how much clonotypes are shared between individuals, the study performed deep sequencing of blood TCR repertoires from a few healthy adults. Different laboratories and diverse techniques were used to prepare libraries and sequence TCR repertoires, to increase sequencing depth and limit assay-specific biases. Leukapheresis yielded between about 0.8 and 8.9 billion PBMCs per donor.

A single count supports this clone. Its specific antigen is unknown. No base quality information exists; no much larger clone differs at one position. Broader findings and caveats from the paper: Based on pairwise subsampling, the degree of clonotype sharing among donors was expected to be affected by sequencing depth. Rarefaction of sorted-subset datasets indicated incomplete sequencing despite the large sequencing depth. About 5% of naive CD4, 3% to 3.5% of naive CD8, about 2.4% of memory CD4, and around 0.42% of memory CD8 clonotypes were shared across a few donors. Naive subsets generally had larger estimated clonotype richness than memory subsets did. Clonotypes shared by all four sorted-subset donors showed higher generation probabilities than non-shared clonotypes. Sampling was restricted to blood, and TCR repertoires in tissues likely differ from the TCR repertoires found in blood. Because the study included only a small number of donors, the genetic and exposure-history diversity represented was limited.

Using the deep immunoSEQ assay, TCR CDR3 regions were amplified from genomic DNA by multiplex PCR. Genomic DNA extracted from each cell subset was distributed evenly over all wells of several immunoSEQ 96-well plates, and each plate served as one replicate. For sorted subsets, about 210 ng of genomic DNA, equivalent to 25,000 to 35,000 T cell genomes, went into each replicate PCR. The purified libraries were quantified using a Qubit 3.0 fluorometer, sized with a Bioanalyzer 2100, and then quantified again using the KAPA Library Quantification kit. Every immunoSEQ 96-well plate was sequenced on a separate single-read 150-cycle Illumina NextSeq 550 flow cell. From the authors' description of their analysis: Because the immunoSEQ output held only junctional sequences and lacked quality scores, the filtering could not match the filtering applied to full-length reads. To assign V/J genes and CDR3, sequences were annotated against IMGT germline references using PyIR, a Python wrapper for IgBLAST v1.9. Reads were filtered out if the reads had weak V/J assignments (E-value above 1e-6), no CDR3, stop codons, out-of-frame junctions, or ambiguous translated residues. A V3J clonotype was defined by an identical inferred V gene, J gene, and CDR3 amino acid sequence. Percentage overlap between repertoires was computed as shared unique clonotypes divided by the size of the smaller repertoire. RTK rarefaction, the Chao1 estimator, and Recon v2.1 estimates of unobserved clonotypes were used to assess repertoire richness. For all TCRbeta clonotypes obtained by the gDNA method from a few donors, generation probabilities were computed with OLGA. TCRdb stores this immuneACCESS table with in-frame sequences only. Part of the clones is absent; in the studies checked, under half of the shortfall reflects unresolved V genes, and no reason is known for the rest. The V and J calls and clone size come from that table; D and trimming were worked out from the DNA. In this sample the table shows approximately 2,200,000 clones, under 95% of which occur a single time. The ten largest clones take up 1.7% of the sample.

CD8 naive samples were obtained by positive selection for CCR7 among CD45RO-negative cells, yielding a CD45RA+CCR7+ population from which TemRA cells were excluded. Donors were healthy HIV-negative adults with no recently reported acute infections or vaccinations. Every donor was a Caucasian adult residing in Nashville, Tennessee, USA. Blood was collected by leukapheresis, and PBMCs were isolated by Ficoll-Histopaque density gradient centrifugation and then cryopreserved in liquid nitrogen vapor phase. Analytical flow cytometry was used to check the purity and quantity of each magnetically sorted T cell population. Genomic DNA was isolated from each sorted fraction and quantified by UV absorbance on a Nanodrop 2000c. This clonotype was obtained from a young man in good health. Some clones in this sample may be carry-over from other donors' samples. The sequenced material came from naive CD8+ T cells from PBMCs. The cell subset or site label here, explained by the study, means: CD45RA+CCR7+.

The CDR3 here reads CASSLGVAGNTEAFF. The bases are TGTGCCAGCAGCTTAGGTGTTGCGGGGAACACTGAAGCTTTCTTT. The V gene is TRBV7-8 and the J gene is TRBJ1-1; the D gene lacks a confident call. CDR3 length: 15 amino acids, cysteine to phenylalanine. CDR3 DNA only is kept here, 45 bases in frame from base 1. Deletion took 1 base off V and 1 base off J, with a span of 10 bases between the germline ends. The germline V gene specifies SGHVS as CDR1 and FQNEAQ as CDR2.